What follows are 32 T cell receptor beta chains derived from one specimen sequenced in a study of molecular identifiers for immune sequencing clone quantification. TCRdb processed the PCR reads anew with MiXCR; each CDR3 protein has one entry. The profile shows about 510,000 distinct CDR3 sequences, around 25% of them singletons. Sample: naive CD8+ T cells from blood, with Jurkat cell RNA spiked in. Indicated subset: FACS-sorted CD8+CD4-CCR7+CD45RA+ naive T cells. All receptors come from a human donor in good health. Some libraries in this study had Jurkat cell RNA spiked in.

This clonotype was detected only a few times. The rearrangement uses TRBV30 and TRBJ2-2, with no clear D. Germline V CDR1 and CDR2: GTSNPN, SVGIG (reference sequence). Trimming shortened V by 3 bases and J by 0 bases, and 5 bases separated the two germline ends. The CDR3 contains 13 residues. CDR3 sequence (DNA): TGTGCCTGGAGACACTCGAACACCGGGGAGCTGTTTTTT. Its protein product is CAWRHSNTGELFF. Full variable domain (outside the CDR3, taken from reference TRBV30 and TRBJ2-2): SQTIHQWPATLVQPVGSPLSLECTVEGTSNPNLYWYRQAAGRGLQLLFYSVGIGQISSEVPQNLSASRPQDRQFILSSKKLLLSDSGFYLCAWRHSNTGELFFGEGSRLTVL.

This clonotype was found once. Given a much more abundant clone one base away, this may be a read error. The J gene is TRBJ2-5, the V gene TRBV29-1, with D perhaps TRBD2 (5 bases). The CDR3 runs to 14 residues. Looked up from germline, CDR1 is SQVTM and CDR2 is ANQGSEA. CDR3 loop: CSVEGLNDLKTQYF. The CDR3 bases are TGCAGCGTGGAAGGACTCAATGACTTGAAGACCCAGTACTTC.

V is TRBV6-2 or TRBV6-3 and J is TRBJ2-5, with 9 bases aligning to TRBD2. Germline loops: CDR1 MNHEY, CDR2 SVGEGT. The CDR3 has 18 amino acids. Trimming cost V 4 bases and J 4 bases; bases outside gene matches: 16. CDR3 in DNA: TGTGCCAGCAGTTCCCCACGACTAGCGGAGCCCGGGGGAGAGACCCAGTACTTC. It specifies CASSSPRLAEPGGETQYF.

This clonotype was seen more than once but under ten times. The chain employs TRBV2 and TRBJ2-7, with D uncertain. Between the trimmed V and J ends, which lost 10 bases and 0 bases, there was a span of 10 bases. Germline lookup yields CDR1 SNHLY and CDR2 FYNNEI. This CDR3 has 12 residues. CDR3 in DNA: TGTGCCACCGCAGTAAGCTCCTACGAGCAGTACTTC. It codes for CATAVSSYEQYF.

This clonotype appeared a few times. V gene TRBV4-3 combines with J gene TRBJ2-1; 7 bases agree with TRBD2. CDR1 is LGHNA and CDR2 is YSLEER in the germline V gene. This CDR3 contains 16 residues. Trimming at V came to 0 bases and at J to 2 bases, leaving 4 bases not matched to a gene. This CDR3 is CASSQDSGLAYNEQFF. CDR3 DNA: TGCGCCAGCAGCCAAGATAGCGGGTTGGCCTACAATGAGCAGTTCTTC.

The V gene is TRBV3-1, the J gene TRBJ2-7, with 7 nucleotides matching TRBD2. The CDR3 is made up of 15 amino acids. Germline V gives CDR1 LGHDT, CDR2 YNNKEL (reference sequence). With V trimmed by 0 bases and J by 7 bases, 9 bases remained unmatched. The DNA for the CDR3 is TGTGCCAGCAGCCAAGACCCCGGGGAGGGGAGGGAGCAGTACTTC. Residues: CASSQDPGEGREQYF.

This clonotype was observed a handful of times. CDR3 nucleotides: TGTGCCAGCCAGGCAGGGGTTGGGCCAGATACGCAGTATTTT. It is translated as CASQAGVGPDTQYF. The chain combines TRBV2 with TRBJ2-3; a possible D gene is TRBD1 (6 bases). The V and J ends lost 8 bases and 4 bases respectively, with 16 bases between them. The germline V gene encodes CDR1 SNHLY and CDR2 FYNNEI. CDR3 length equals 14 residues.

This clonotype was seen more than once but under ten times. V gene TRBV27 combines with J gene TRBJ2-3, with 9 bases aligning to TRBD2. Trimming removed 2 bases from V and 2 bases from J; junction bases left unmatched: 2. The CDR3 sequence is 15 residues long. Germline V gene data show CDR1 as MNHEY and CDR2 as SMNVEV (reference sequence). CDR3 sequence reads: CASSLSGGFTDTQYF. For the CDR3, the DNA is TGTGCCAGCAGTTTAAGCGGGGGGTTCACAGATACGCAGTATTTT.

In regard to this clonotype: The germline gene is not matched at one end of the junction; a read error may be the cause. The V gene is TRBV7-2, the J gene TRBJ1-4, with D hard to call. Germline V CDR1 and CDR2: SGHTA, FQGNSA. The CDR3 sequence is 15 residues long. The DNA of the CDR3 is TGTGCCAGCAGCTTAGCAGCAGGTCCTCAGGAATTACTGCTATTT. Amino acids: CASSLAAGPQELLLF.

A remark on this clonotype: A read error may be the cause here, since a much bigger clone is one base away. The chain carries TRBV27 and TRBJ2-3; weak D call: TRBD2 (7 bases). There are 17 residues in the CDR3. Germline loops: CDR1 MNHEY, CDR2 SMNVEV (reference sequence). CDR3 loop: CASSTRQEPTSTATQYF. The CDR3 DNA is TGTGCCAGCAGTACTCGACAGGAGCCGACTAGCACAGCTACGCAGTATTTT.

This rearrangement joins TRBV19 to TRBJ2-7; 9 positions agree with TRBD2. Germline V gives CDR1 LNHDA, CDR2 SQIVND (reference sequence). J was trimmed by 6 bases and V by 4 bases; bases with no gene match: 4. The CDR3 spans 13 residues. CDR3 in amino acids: CASSSGRAREQYF. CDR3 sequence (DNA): TGTGCCAGTAGTAGCGGGAGGGCCCGCGAGCAGTACTTC.

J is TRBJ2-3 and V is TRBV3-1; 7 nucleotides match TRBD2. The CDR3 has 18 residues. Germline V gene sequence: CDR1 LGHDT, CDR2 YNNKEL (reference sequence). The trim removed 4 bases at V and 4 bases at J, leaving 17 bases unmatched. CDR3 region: CASSPPAFWGGRADTQYF. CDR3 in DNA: TGTGCCAGCAGCCCCCCGGCTTTTTGGGGGGGGAGGGCAGATACGCAGTATTTT.

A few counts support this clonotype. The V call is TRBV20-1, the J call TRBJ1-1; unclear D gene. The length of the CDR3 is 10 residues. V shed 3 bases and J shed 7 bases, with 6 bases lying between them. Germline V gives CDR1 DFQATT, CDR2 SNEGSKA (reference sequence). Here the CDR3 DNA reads TGCAGTGCTAGGGTGAATGAAGCTTTCTTT. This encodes CSARVNEAFF.

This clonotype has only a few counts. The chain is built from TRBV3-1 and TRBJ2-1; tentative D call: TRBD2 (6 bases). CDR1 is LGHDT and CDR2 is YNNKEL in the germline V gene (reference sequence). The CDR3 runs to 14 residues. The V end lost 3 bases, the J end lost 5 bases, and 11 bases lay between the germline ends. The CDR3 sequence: CASSQGWGDNEQFF. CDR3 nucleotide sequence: TGTGCCAGCAGCCAGGGGTGGGGGGACAATGAGCAGTTCTTC.

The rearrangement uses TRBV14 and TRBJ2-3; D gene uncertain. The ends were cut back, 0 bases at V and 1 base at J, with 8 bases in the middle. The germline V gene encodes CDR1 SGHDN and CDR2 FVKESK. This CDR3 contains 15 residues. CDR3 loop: CASSQEVKGTDTQYF. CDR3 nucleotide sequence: TGTGCCAGCAGCCAAGAGGTCAAAGGCACAGATACGCAGTATTTT.

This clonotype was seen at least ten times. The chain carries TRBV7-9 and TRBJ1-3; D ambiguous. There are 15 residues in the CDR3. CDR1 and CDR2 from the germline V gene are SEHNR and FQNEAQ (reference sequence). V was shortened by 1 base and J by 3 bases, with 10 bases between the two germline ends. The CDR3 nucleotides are TGTGCCAGCAGCTTAGGTGCTGCAGTTGGAAACACCATATATTTT. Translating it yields CASSLGAAVGNTIYF.

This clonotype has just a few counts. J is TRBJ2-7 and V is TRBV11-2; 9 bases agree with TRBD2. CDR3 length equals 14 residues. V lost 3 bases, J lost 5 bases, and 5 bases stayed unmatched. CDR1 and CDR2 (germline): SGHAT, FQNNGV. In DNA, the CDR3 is TGTGCCAGCAGCTTTCCGGGACTAGCAGACGAGCAGTACTTC. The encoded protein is CASSFPGLADEQYF.

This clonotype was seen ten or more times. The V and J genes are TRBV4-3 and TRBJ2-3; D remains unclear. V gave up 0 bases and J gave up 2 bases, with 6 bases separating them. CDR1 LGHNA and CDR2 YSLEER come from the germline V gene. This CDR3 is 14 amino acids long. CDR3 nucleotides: TGCGCCAGCAGCCAAGATATTTCCACAGATACGCAGTATTTT. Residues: CASSQDISTDTQYF.

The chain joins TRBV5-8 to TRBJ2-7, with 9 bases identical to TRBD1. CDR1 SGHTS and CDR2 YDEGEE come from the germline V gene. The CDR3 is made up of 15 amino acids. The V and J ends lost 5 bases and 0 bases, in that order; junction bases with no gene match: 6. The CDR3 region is CASRRTGVSSYEQYF. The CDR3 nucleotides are TGTGCCAGCAGGCGGACAGGGGTGAGCTCCTACGAGCAGTACTTC.

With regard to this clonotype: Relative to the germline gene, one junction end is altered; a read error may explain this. CDR3: CAGSLSSIGRKNWHGNTF. CDR3 nucleotides: TGTGCCGGCAGTTTATCGTCTATCGGGCGGAAAAACTGGCATGGCAACACCTTC. This chain links TRBV27 with TRBJ1-2; D unclear. Looked up from germline, CDR1 is MNHEY and CDR2 is SMNVEV (reference sequence). The CDR3 sequence is 18 residues long.

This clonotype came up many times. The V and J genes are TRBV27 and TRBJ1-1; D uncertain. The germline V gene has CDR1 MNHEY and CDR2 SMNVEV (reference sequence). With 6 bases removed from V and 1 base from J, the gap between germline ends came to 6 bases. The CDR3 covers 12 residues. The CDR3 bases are TGTGCCAGCAGGAACTCGAACACTGAAGCTTTCTTT. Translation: CASRNSNTEAFF.

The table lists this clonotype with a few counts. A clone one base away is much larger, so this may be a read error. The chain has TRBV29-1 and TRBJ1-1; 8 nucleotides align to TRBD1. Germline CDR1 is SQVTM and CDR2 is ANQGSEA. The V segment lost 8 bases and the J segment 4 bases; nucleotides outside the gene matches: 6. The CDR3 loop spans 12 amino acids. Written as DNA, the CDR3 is TGCAGCATTGCAACAGGGGGCACTGAAGCTTTCTTT. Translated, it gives CSIATGGTEAFF.

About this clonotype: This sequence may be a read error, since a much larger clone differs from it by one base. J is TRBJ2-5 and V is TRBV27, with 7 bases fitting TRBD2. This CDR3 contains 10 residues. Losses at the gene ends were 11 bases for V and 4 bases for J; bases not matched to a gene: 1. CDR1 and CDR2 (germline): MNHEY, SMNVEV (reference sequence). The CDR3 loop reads CAGGGETQYF. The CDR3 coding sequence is TGTGCCGGCGGGGGAGAGACCCAGTACTTC.

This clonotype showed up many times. The CDR3 protein is CASSFTQRELDEQYF. As DNA, the CDR3 is TGCGCCAGCAGCTTCACGCAGCGGGAGCTTGACGAGCAGTACTTC. The V gene is TRBV5-1, the J gene TRBJ2-7; the match to TRBD2 covers 8 bases. Germline V gene lookup returns CDR1 SGHRS and CDR2 YFSETQ. The J segment lost 5 bases and the V segment lost 2 bases, leaving 9 bases of the junction unmatched. This CDR3 is 15 amino acids long.

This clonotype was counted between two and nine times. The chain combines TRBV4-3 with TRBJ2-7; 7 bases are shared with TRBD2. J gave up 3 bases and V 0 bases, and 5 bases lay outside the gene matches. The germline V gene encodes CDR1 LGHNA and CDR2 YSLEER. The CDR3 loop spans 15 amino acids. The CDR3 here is CASSQDLAGVYEQYF. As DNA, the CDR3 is TGCGCCAGCAGCCAAGATCTGGCGGGAGTCTACGAGCAGTACTTC.

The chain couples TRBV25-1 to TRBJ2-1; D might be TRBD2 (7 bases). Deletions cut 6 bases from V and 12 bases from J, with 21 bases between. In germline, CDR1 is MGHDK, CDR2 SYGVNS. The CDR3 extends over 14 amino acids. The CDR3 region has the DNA TGTGCCAGCAGCGGAAGGGGGGAGGGCCATGGGCAGTTCTTC. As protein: CASSGRGEGHGQFF. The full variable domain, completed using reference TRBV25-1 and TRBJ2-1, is EADIYQTPRYLVIGTGKKITLECSQTMGHDKMYWYQQDPGMELHLIHYSYGVNSTEKGDLSSESTVSRIRTEHFPLTLESARPSHTSQYLCASSGRGEGHGQFFGPGTRLTVL.

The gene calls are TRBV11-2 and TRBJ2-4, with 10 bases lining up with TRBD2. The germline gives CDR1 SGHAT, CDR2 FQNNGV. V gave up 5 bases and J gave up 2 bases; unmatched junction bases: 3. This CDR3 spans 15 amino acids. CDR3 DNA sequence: TGTGCCAGCAGCACACTAGCGGGACCCAAAAACATTCAGTACTTC. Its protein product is CASSTLAGPKNIQYF.

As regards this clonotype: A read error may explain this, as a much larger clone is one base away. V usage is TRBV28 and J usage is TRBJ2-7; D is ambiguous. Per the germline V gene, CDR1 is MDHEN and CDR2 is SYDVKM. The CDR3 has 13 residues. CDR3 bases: TGTGCCAGCAGGCCGGAGAGCTCCAACGAGCAGTACTTC. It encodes CASRPESSNEQYF.

Written as DNA, the CDR3 is TGTGCCTGGAGTGGCGGGACGTACTGCTTCTTT. Protein sequence: CAWSGGTYCFF. The chain combines TRBV30 with TRBJ1-1; possible D gene TRBD1, 5 bases. This CDR3 region has 11 residues. Trimming cost V 1 base and J 14 bases, with 14 bases left between them. Per germline, CDR1 GTSNPN and CDR2 SVGIG (reference sequence).

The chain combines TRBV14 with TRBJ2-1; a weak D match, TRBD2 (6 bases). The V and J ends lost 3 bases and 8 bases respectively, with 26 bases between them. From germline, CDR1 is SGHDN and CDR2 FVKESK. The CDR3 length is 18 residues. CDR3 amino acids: CASSQSLQEGTPLDEQFF. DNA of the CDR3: TGTGCCAGCAGCCAGAGTCTTCAAGAGGGGACTCCTCTGGATGAGCAGTTCTTC.

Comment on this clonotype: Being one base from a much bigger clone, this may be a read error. The CDR3 DNA sequence: TGTGCCAGCAGGACACAGATGAACAACGGGGAGCTGTTTTTT. Its protein product is CASRTQMNNGELFF. The chain combines TRBV12-3 or TRBV12-4 with TRBJ2-2; D is unresolved. The CDR3 is made up of 14 amino acids.

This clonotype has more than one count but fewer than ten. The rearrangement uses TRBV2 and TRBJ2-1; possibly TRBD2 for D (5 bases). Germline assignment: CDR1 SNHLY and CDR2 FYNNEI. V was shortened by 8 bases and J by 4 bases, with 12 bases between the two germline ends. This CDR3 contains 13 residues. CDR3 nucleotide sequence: TGTGCCAGCGGCGAGACTATGTACAATGAGCAGTTCTTC. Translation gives CASGETMYNEQFF.